This T cell receptor (beta chain) is from a study of CXCR3-negative and CXCR3-positive naive CD8 T cells. Study-level findings and limits: Both naive subsets had comparably high diversity; memory CD8+ cells much lower. Naive cells positive for CXCR3 carried more hydrophobic TRB CDR3s than CXCR3-negative ones. Across naive subsets, surface CD5 expression was comparable, and TCR strength was inferred from properties of the TRB CDR3.

Remarks on this clonotype: The antigen is not known.

The authors prepared UMI-labeled TRB cDNA libraries by 5' RACE. TCRdb re-analyzed the 5' RACE reads; it lists each CDR3 protein once, without DNA. The sample shows 130,000 to 150,000 distinct CDR3 sequences, and about 0.27% sits with its ten largest clones. There are 13 residues in the CDR3. The germline gives CDR1 SGHDN, CDR2 FVKESK. Sequences were obtained from naive CXCR3+ CD8+ T cells from blood. Subset here: CD45RO-CCR7+CD27+CD95- naive CD8+ T cells expressing CXCR3 (TNR3+). This clonotype was sampled from a human donor in good health. Some clones in this sample may be carry-over from other donors' samples. The chain recombines TRBV14 with TRBJ2-1. CDR3 protein: CASSQEFFAEQFF. Full variable domain (outside the CDR3, taken from reference TRBV14 and TRBJ2-1): EAGVTQFPSHSVIEKGQTVTLRCDPISGHDNLYWYRRVMGKEIKFLLHFVKESKQDESGMPNNRFLAERTGGTYSTLKVQPAELEDSGVYFCASSQEFFAEQFFGPGTRLTVL.